The 27 T cell receptor beta chains below come from one sample, sequenced in a study of beta chain features in type 1 diabetes. Study conclusions and caveats: Moderate yet significant TCRB CDR3 shortening was seen in Type 1 diabetes patients in all four CD4+ subsets.

Every bit of the isolated RNA underwent reverse transcription, so sequencing read expressed TCRB transcripts. The data were produced by immunoSEQ multiplex PCR, yet TCRdb's version contains in-frame clones alone and is incomplete. The sample lists a few hundred thousand clones; roughly an eighth were seen once. These receptors are not linked to any known antigen. The sequencing sample was made of naive CD4+ T cells from blood. These receptors were taken from a woman aged 18-29 years with type 1 diabetes.

CDR3 in DNA: TGTGCCTGGAGTGTACTTACCAGGGGTGGCTACACCTTC. Amino acids: CAWSVLTRGGYTF. This rearrangement joins TRBV30 to TRBJ1-2; the D gene is possibly TRBD1 (6 bases). CDR3 length equals 13 residues. V lost 0 bases and J 7 bases, leaving 12 bases between the germline ends. Germline CDR1 reads GTSNPN; CDR2 reads SVGIG (reference sequence).

The genes are TRBV18 and TRBJ2-1, with D perhaps matching TRBD1 (6 bases). With 6 bases removed from V and 1 base from J, the gap between germline ends came to 19 bases. The germline gives CDR1 KGHSH, CDR2 LQKENI. This CDR3 comprises 17 residues. The DNA for the CDR3 is TGTGCCAGCTCCCCAGCCACAGGGAAATTGTCCTACAATGAGCAGTTCTTC. Its protein product is CASSPATGKLSYNEQFF.

The CDR3 DNA reads TGCGCCAGCAGCCACCATGGGGAGGGGGGCAATCAGCCCCAGCATTTT. The encoded protein is CASSHHGEGGNQPQHF. The chain recombines TRBV4-1 with TRBJ1-5, with D perhaps TRBD1 (6 bases). Germline V lookup: CDR1 MGHRA, CDR2 YSYEKL. The CDR3 sequence is 16 residues long. Trimming shortened V by 3 bases and J by 2 bases, and 14 bases separated the two germline ends.

This clone was seen a handful of times. The chain recombines TRBV28 with TRBJ2-7, with D maybe TRBD2 (6 bases). The germline V and J ends were trimmed by 7 bases and 3 bases, with 13 bases remaining between them. CDR3 size: 13 residues. Germline assignment: CDR1 MDHEN and CDR2 SYDVKM. CDR3 amino acids: CASTEGRNYEQYF. The CDR3 bases are TGTGCCAGCACTGAGGGGAGGAACTACGAGCAGTACTTC.

The chain is built from TRBV25-1 and TRBJ2-1; 9 bases line up with TRBD1. With V trimmed by 1 base and J by 10 bases, 2 bases remained unmatched. CDR3 length: 13 amino acids. Germline V lookup: CDR1 MGHDK, CDR2 SYGVNS. The CDR3 here is CASSESDRGEQFF. CDR3 nucleotides: TGTGCCAGCAGTGAATCCGACAGGGGGGAGCAGTTCTTC.

This clone was observed a single time. The chain uses TRBV6-5 and TRBJ2-5; D is possibly TRBD1 (6 bases). Germline V gives CDR1 MNHEY, CDR2 SVGAGI. Trimming removed 2 bases at V and 6 bases at J, with 16 bases between. The CDR3 has 15 amino acids. CDR3 in DNA: TGTGCCAGCAGTTACCGACAGGCCTCCTTGAAGACCCAGTACTTC. Protein: CASSYRQASLKTQYF.

The chain couples TRBV7-2 to TRBJ2-1, with 7 positions matching TRBD1. J was trimmed by 8 bases and V by 3 bases; bases with no gene match: 10. Germline V CDR1 and CDR2: SGHTA, FQGNSA. The CDR3 is 15 amino acids. The CDR3 nucleotides are TGTGCCAGCAGCTTTCCCTTGGGACAGACTGATGAGCAGTTCTTC. Its translation: CASSFPLGQTDEQFF.

The chain couples TRBV30 to TRBJ1-5; weak D call: TRBD1 (5 bases). The V gene's germline CDR1 is GTSNPN and CDR2 SVGIG (reference sequence). The CDR3 has 14 amino acids. Trimming took off 1 base at V and 5 bases at J, with 12 bases between the two ends. This CDR3 reads CAWSADSYYQPQHF. In nucleotides, the CDR3 is TGTGCCTGGAGTGCTGACAGTTATTATCAGCCCCAGCATTTT. Full variable domain (rest looked up from reference TRBV30 and TRBJ1-5): SQTIHQWPATLVQPVGSPLSLECTVEGTSNPNLYWYRQAAGRGLQLLFYSVGIGQISSEVPQNLSASRPQDRQFILSSKKLLLSDSGFYLCAWSADSYYQPQHFGDGTRLSIL.

This clone was seen a few times. Other nucleotide sequences in the sample specify the same CDR3. The rearrangement joins TRBV5-1 to TRBJ2-7; D is unclear. The length of the CDR3 is 13 residues. CDR1 and CDR2 from the germline V gene are SGHRS and YFSETQ. With 3 bases removed from V and 2 bases from J, the gap between germline ends came to 9 bases. The CDR3 DNA reads TGCGCCAGCAGCTCTGGTACGGCCTACGAGCAGTACTTC. Its translation is CASSSGTAYEQYF.

The chain couples TRBV5-6 to TRBJ2-7; 9 bases line up with TRBD1. V dropped 5 bases and J dropped 0; count of bases not matched to a gene: 3. The CDR3 spans 14 residues. Germline CDR1 SGHDT, CDR2 YYEEEE. This CDR3 is CASRGTGLSYEQYF. The CDR3 DNA reads TGTGCCAGCAGGGGGACAGGGCTCTCCTACGAGCAGTACTTC.

The sample holds a few counts of this clone. The chain links TRBV28 to TRBJ2-5; D perhaps matches TRBD2 (6 bases). V lost 4 bases, J lost 5 bases, and 8 bases lay in between. The CDR3 is 12 residues long. Germline CDR1 and CDR2: MDHEN and SYDVKM. The CDR3 reads CASSSAGETQYF. The CDR3 DNA follows: TGTGCCAGCAGTTCCGCGGGGGAGACCCAGTACTTC.

This clone has only a few counts. CDR3 sequence reads: CASSTGGDSNQPQHF. For the CDR3, the DNA is TGTGCCAGCAGTACCGGCGGCGATAGCAATCAGCCCCAGCATTTT. This chain links TRBV6-6 with TRBJ1-5; no firm D call. The CDR3 contains 15 residues. Germline V gene lookup returns CDR1 MNHNY and CDR2 SVGAGI (reference sequence). V lost 5 bases to trimming and J lost 0 bases, with 11 bases between them.

This chain joins TRBV11-3 and TRBJ2-7; a possible D gene is TRBD2 (6 bases). Germline V CDR1 and CDR2: SGHNT, YENEEA. Between the trimmed V and J ends, which lost 5 bases and 6 bases, there was a span of 23 bases. This CDR3 comprises 16 residues. The CDR3 reads CASSPDPGTLVSEQYF. In nucleotides, the CDR3 is TGTGCCAGCAGCCCAGACCCCGGGACTTTGGTCTCCGAGCAGTACTTC.

This clone was seen only a few times. The CDR3 nucleotides read TGTGCCAGCAGTGAATATGGAGACCGTTCTGAAGCTTTCTTT. Its translation: CASSEYGDRSEAFF. The V and J genes are TRBV6-1 and TRBJ1-1, with D unresolved. The CDR3 extends over 14 amino acids. V was cut by 2 bases and J by 6 bases, with 13 bases left in between. Germline V CDR1 and CDR2: MNHNS, SASEGT.

The gene calls are TRBV11-1 and TRBJ1-1, with TRBD1 identical over 8 bases. The junction had 2 bases not matched to a gene; V was cut back by 5 bases and J by 0 bases. The germline V gene has CDR1 SGHAT and CDR2 FQDESV (reference sequence). CDR3 length: 14 amino acids. The chain's CDR3 is CASSETGVNTEAFF. In DNA form, the CDR3 reads TGTGCCAGCAGCGAGACAGGGGTGAACACTGAAGCTTTCTTT.

The chain links TRBV10-2 to TRBJ2-5, with 12 positions matching TRBD2. This CDR3 spans 16 amino acids. Germline lookup yields CDR1 WSHSY and CDR2 SAAADI. The V and J ends lost 4 bases and 0 bases, in that order; junction bases with no gene match: 3. The CDR3 DNA reads as TGCGCCAGCAGTGTGACTAGCGGGGGTTACCAAGAGACCCAGTACTTC. Amino acid sequence: CASSVTSGGYQETQYF.

With regard to this clone: Other nucleotide sequences in the sample specify the same CDR3. The chain links TRBV5-1 to TRBJ2-7; 11 nucleotides align to TRBD1. The CDR3 has 14 residues. V trimming: 3 bases; J trimming: 4 bases; junction bases outside the gene matches: 3. Per the germline V gene, CDR1 is SGHRS and CDR2 is YFSETQ. The CDR3 nucleotides are TGCGCCAGCAGCTCGGACAGGGGGCCGTACGAGCAGTACTTC. Its translation is CASSSDRGPYEQYF.

This clone was counted a few times. V usage is TRBV6-1 and J usage is TRBJ2-1, with TRBD2 matching over 9 bases. The CDR3 spans 15 residues. Unmatched junction bases numbered 6, after V lost 6 bases and J lost 3 bases. Germline values: CDR1 MNHNS, CDR2 SASEGT. In DNA form, the CDR3 reads TGTGCCAGCAGCCCGACTAGCGGATACTACAATGAGCAGTTCTTC. This encodes CASSPTSGYYNEQFF.

The gene calls are TRBV7-3 and TRBJ2-3; possibly TRBD2 for D (6 bases). Germline V gene data show CDR1 as SGHTA and CDR2 as FQGTGA. CDR3 length: 14 amino acids. V shed 7 bases and J shed 0 bases, with 11 bases lying between them. Written as DNA, the CDR3 is TGTGCCAGCAAGCAGGGACTGAGCACAGATACGCAGTATTTT. This codes for CASKQGLSTDTQYF.

The J gene is TRBJ2-7, the V gene TRBV30; 8 positions agree with TRBD1. Germline V gives CDR1 GTSNPN, CDR2 SVGIG (reference sequence). The CDR3 totals 13 residues. Losses at the gene ends were 4 bases for V and 2 bases for J; bases not matched to a gene: 4. The CDR3: CAWNSQGAYEQYF. CDR3 sequence (DNA): TGTGCCTGGAACTCACAGGGGGCCTACGAGCAGTACTTC.

This sequence joins TRBV18 and TRBJ2-7; the D gene is possibly TRBD2 (6 bases). Per the germline V gene, CDR1 is KGHSH and CDR2 is LQKENI. The CDR3 sequence is 13 residues long. V shed 4 bases and J shed 4 bases, with 11 bases lying between them. CDR3 protein: CASSRAGTYEQYF. The CDR3 region has the DNA TGTGCCAGCTCACGGGCAGGGACTTACGAGCAGTACTTC.

This clone showed up just a few times. The chain has TRBV19 and TRBJ2-7; 7 positions match TRBD1. Trimming cost V 5 bases and J 1 base; bases outside gene matches: 8. This CDR3 comprises 15 residues. Germline loops: CDR1 LNHDA, CDR2 SQIVND (reference sequence). The CDR3 DNA is TGTGCCAGTAGTCTCCGGACAGGCTTTTCCTACGAGCAGTACTTC. Translating gives CASSLRTGFSYEQYF. The variable domain in full, with the rest retrieved from reference TRBV19 and TRBJ2-7, is DGGITQSPKYLFRKEGQNVTLSCEQNLNHDAMYWYRQDPGQGLRLIYYSQIVNDFQKGDIAEGYSVSREKKESFPLTVTSAQKNPTAFYLCASSLRTGFSYEQYFGPGTRLTVT.

The chain carries TRBV11-2 and TRBJ2-7; the match to TRBD1 covers 10 bases. The CDR3 loop spans 14 amino acids. Losses at the gene ends were 7 bases for V and 2 bases for J; bases not matched to a gene: 5. CDR1 is SGHAT and CDR2 is FQNNGV in the germline V gene. CDR3 bases: TGTGCCAGCACCCGGACAGGGGGGCCCTACGAGCAGTACTTC. It codes for CASTRTGGPYEQYF.

The chain uses TRBV30 and TRBJ1-1, with D perhaps matching TRBD1 (5 bases). Germline CDR1 GTSNPN, CDR2 SVGIG (reference sequence). The CDR3 spans 11 residues. V lost 5 bases and J 5 bases, leaving 9 bases between the germline ends. The CDR3 region has the DNA TGTGCCTGGGCAGGGTTTACTGAAGCTTTCTTT. Its protein is CAWAGFTEAFF.

This chain links TRBV6-5 with TRBJ1-1; unclear D gene. This CDR3 comprises 12 residues. Germline CDR1 reads MNHEY; CDR2 reads SVGAGI. The V end was cut by 6 bases, the J end by 6 bases, with 11 bases between. CDR3 loop: CASREGFSEAFF. Written as DNA, the CDR3 is TGTGCCAGCAGGGAGGGTTTTTCTGAAGCTTTCTTT.

This clone was seen a few times. The chain uses TRBV7-8 and TRBJ2-5; TRBD1 aligns across 8 bases. V shed 2 bases, J shed 4 bases, and the junction held 6 bases outside the gene matches. Germline values: CDR1 SGHVS, CDR2 FQNEAQ. This CDR3 comprises 15 residues. The CDR3 reads CASSLRDRFGETQYF. CDR3 bases: TGTGCCAGCAGCTTACGGGACAGGTTCGGAGAGACCCAGTACTTC.

J is TRBJ2-7 and V is TRBV18; 12 nucleotides agree with TRBD2. With V trimmed by 6 bases and J by 2 bases, 5 bases remained unmatched. This CDR3 has 15 amino acids. Germline V lookup: CDR1 KGHSH, CDR2 LQKENI. In nucleotides, the CDR3 is TGTGCCAGCTCGCAGACTAGCGGGAGAGCCTACGAGCAGTACTTC. This gives the protein CASSQTSGRAYEQYF.